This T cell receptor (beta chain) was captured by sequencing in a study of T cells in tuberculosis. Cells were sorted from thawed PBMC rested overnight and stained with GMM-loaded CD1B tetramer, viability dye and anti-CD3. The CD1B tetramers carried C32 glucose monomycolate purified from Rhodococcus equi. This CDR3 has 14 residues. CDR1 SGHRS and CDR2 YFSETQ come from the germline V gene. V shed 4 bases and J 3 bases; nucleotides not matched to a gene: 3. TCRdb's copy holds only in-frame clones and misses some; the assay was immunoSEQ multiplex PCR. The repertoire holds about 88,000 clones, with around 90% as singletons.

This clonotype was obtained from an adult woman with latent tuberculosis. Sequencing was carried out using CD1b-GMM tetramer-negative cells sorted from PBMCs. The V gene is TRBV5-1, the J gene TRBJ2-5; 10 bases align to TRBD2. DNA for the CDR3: TGCGCCAGCAGCGGGGGACTAGCGAAAGAGACCCAGTACTTC. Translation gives CASSGGLAKETQYF.